This T cell receptor (beta chain) emerged from a study of cytomegalovirus exposure and HLA in healthy donors. Primers for the PCR totalled 60 Vbeta and 13 Jbeta. The data were produced by immunoSEQ multiplex PCR, yet TCRdb's version contains in-frame clones alone and is incomplete. Of fewer than 100,000 clones listed, under 75% are singletons. Study-level points and caveats: Among the most significant clusters, several appeared linked to common viral pathogens in a later analysis. The sole available immune exposure information was CMV serostatus.

The CDR3 extends over 15 amino acids. The junction had 6 bases not matched to a gene; V was cut back by 3 bases and J by 2 bases. Per the germline V gene, CDR1 is KGHSH and CDR2 is LQKENI. Comments on this clone: Its antigen is not known.

The receptor's source is a female donor in good health and CMV-seronegative. Sample: PBMCs. This chain uses TRBV18 with TRBJ1-1; 7 nucleotides line up with TRBD1. The CDR3: CASSPFTGENTEAFF. The CDR3 coding sequence is TGTGCCAGCTCACCCTTTACAGGGGAAAACACTGAAGCTTTCTTT.